This TCR beta chain stems from a study of liver allograft versus peripheral blood T cells. About the research overall: Transplanted livers and recipients' peripheral blood had their T cell receptor repertoires compared.

This clonotype is large. Its antigen is unidentified. Whole-study findings and limits: Liver allografts reportedly held T cell receptor repertoires unlike those in peripheral blood.

The length of the CDR3 is 15 residues. CDR1 DFQATT and CDR2 SNEGSKA come from the germline V gene (reference sequence). The junction had 7 bases not matched to a gene; V was cut back by 3 bases and J by 2 bases. TCRdb used MiXCR to reprocess the reads, holding one entry per CDR3 protein. The data contain around 1,800 distinct CDR3 sequences, around 16% of them seen just once; the ten biggest clones take up 14% to 15%. The sequence derives from a human patient who had a liver transplant. Some T cells may be supplied by the graft donor. The V gene is TRBV20-1, the J gene TRBJ1-5; TRBD1 matches 7 bases. The chain's CDR3 is CSASDDRVGNQPQHF. CDR3 nucleotide sequence: TGCAGTGCTAGTGACGACAGGGTAGGCAATCAGCCCCAGCATTTT.